This T cell receptor beta chain was identified in a study of post-analysis software for immune sequencing data. Study details: Disease courses included relapsing-remitting, secondary progressive and progressive-relapsing multiple sclerosis. Whole-study results and caveats: Roughly 5 TRBV segments (TRBV5-6, TRBV5-1 and TRBV20-1 among them) occurred more frequently in patients than in controls. Patients with multiple sclerosis recorded significantly lower normalized Chao1 diversity than controls, the study found. By F measure, strong co-clustering occurred among samples prepared in the same batch.

Sequencing libraries made from TCR beta cDNA carried unique molecular identifiers. Each sample of about 0.9 to 10 million input T cells yielded 500,000 or so cDNA molecules, so each molecule approximated one T cell. A single record per CDR3 protein comes from TCRdb applying MiXCR to the PCR reads. The table has hundreds of thousands of distinct CDR3 sequences, over 30% seen once. This clonotype was observed at least ten times. The antigen remains unidentified. Germline V gene sequence: CDR1 MDHEN, CDR2 SYDVKM. The CDR3 contains 11 residues. Trimming cost V 5 bases and J 2 bases, with 4 bases left between them.

Material: blood. The TCR sequence derives from a girl aged 2 to 10 with multiple sclerosis. The J gene is TRBJ2-7, the V gene TRBV28, with unresolved D. The chain's CDR3 is CASSPAYEQYF. The CDR3 DNA reads as TGTGCCAGCAGTCCCGCCTACGAGCAGTACTTC.